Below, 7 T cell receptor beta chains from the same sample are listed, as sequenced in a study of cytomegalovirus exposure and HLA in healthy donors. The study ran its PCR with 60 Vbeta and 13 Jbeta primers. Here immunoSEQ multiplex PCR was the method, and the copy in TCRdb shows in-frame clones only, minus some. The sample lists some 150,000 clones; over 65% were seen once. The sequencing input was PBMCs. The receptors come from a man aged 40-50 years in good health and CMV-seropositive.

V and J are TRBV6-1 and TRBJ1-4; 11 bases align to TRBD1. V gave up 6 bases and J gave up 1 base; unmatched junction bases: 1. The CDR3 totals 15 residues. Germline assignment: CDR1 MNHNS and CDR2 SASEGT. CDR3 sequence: CASRGQGVTNEKLFF. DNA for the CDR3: TGTGCCAGCAGGGGACAGGGGGTAACTAATGAAAAACTGTTTTTT.

The CDR3 loop is CASSPPGSYGDIQYF. The CDR3 DNA reads TGTGCCAGCTCACCACCGGGTTCCTACGGGGACATTCAGTACTTC. The chain joins TRBV18 to TRBJ2-4, with a tentative D call TRBD2 (5 bases). The length of the CDR3 is 15 residues. Germline CDR1 reads KGHSH; CDR2 reads LQKENI. V was shortened by 0 bases and J by 8 bases, with 14 bases between the two germline ends.

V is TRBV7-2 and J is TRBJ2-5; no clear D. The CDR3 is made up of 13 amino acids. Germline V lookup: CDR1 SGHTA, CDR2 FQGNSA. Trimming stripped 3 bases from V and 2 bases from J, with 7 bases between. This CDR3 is CASSLERQETQYF. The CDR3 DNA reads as TGTGCCAGCAGCTTGGAGAGGCAAGAGACCCAGTACTTC.

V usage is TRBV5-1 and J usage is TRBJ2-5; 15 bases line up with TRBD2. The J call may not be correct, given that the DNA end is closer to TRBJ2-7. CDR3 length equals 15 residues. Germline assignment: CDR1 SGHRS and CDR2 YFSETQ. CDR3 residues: CASSYGTSGRYEQYF. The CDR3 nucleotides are TGCGCCAGCAGCTACGGGACTAGCGGGAGGTACGAGCAGTACTTC.

This CDR3 is CASSPKLAGVLTGELFF. CDR3 nucleotide sequence: TGTGCCAGCAGCCCCAAACTAGCGGGAGTTCTCACCGGGGAGCTGTTTTTT. The rearrangement uses TRBV5-8 and TRBJ2-2, with 11 bases fitting TRBD2. After removal of 4 bases from V and 4 bases from J, the junction contained 9 bases not matched to a gene. The CDR3 is 17 residues long. Germline CDR1 and CDR2: SGHTS and YDEGEE.

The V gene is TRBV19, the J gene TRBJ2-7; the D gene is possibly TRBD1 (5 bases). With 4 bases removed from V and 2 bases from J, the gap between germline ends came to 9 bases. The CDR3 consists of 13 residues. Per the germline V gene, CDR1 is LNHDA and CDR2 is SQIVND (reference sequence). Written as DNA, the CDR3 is TGTGCCAGTAGTAGGCAGGGTGCCTACGAGCAGTACTTC. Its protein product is CASSRQGAYEQYF.

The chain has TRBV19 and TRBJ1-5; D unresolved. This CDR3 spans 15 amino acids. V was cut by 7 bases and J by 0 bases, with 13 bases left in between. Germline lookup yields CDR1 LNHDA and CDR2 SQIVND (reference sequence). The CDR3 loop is CASTLGSNSNQPQHF. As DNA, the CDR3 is TGTGCCAGTACCCTTGGGAGTAATAGCAATCAGCCCCAGCATTTT.